This T cell receptor (beta chain) is drawn from a study of blood T cell repertoires in COVID-19. This table comes from immunoSEQ multiplex PCR, and its TCRdb copy is limited to in-frame clones, with some not included. Altogether roughly 120,000 clones are present, roughly 84% being singletons, with the ten largest covering around 8%. V was shortened by 6 bases and J by 1 base, with 13 bases between the two germline ends. Germline CDR1 is SGHRS and CDR2 is YFSETQ. The CDR3 has 14 amino acids. The chain recombines TRBV5-1 with TRBJ1-1; a possible D gene is TRBD1 (5 bases). The clonotype was recovered from a woman aged 40 to 49 with acute or convalescent COVID-19. The source material was peripheral blood. CDR3 nucleotides: TGCGCCAGCATATACGGACACCAGAACACTGAAGCTTTCTTT. This encodes CASIYGHQNTEAFF.